These 17 T cell receptor beta chains share one sample of origin, sequenced in a study of identical twins (dated by TCRdb to the mid-2010s). The library came from 5' RACE. TCRdb lists the instrument as Illumina HiSeq 2000. In-frame beta chains were kept once TCRdb had trimmed the public reads at Q25 with fastp and called clones with MiXCR. Identical CDR3 proteins give one entry, which carries the most common genes and DNA. This sample holds some 710,000 distinct CDR3 sequences; 6% to 6.5% were observed only once. The top ten hold approximately 1.6% of the sample. Specimen: naive T cells sorted from blood. Reading the label with the study, this specimen's cell subset or site is: cells isolated with a human naive T-cell isolation kit. The source of these receptors is a young man in good health.

The table lists this clonotype with a few counts. V gene TRBV3-1 combines with J gene TRBJ2-3, with 7 nucleotides matching TRBD2. This CDR3 has 13 amino acids. V shed 2 bases, J shed 4 bases, and the junction held 0 bases outside the gene matches. Germline V gene sequence: CDR1 LGHDT, CDR2 YNNKEL (reference sequence). The CDR3 nucleotides read TGTGCCAGCAGCCAAACTAGCGCAGATACGCAGTATTTT. It translates to CASSQTSADTQYF.

This clonotype appeared a few times. CDR3 DNA: TGTGCCAGCATCTCCGGGCGTGAGCGGGGATACAATGAGCAGTTCTTC. Translated: CASISGRERGYNEQFF. The gene calls are TRBV27 and TRBJ2-1; 7 positions agree with TRBD2. CDR1 is MNHEY and CDR2 is SMNVEV in the germline V gene (reference sequence). With V trimmed by 7 bases and J by 4 bases, 13 bases remained unmatched. The CDR3 is 16 amino acids.

This clonotype was detected ten times or more. The chain carries TRBV5-1 and TRBJ2-1; D possibly corresponds to TRBD1 (5 bases). This CDR3 spans 16 amino acids. The V gene's germline CDR1 is SGHRS and CDR2 YFSETQ. V dropped 4 bases and J dropped 9 bases, with 23 bases sitting between them. CDR3 loop: CASSPWGQGGSGEQFF. CDR3 sequence (DNA): TGCGCCAGCAGCCCCTGGGGCCAGGGTGGGTCAGGTGAGCAGTTCTTC.

V gene TRBV4-1 combines with J gene TRBJ2-1; the match to TRBD1 covers 7 bases. Germline CDR1 MGHRA, CDR2 YSYEKL. The length of the CDR3 is 13 residues. J gave up 4 bases and V 10 bases, and 7 bases lay outside the gene matches. The CDR3 DNA reads TGCGCCACATCCGGGACAGCTTACAATGAGCAGTTCTTC. This sequence encodes CATSGTAYNEQFF.

This sequence joins TRBV27 and TRBJ2-3, with TRBD1 matching over 9 bases. The CDR3 has 15 amino acids. With V trimmed by 5 bases and J by 5 bases, 8 bases remained unmatched. Germline V CDR1 and CDR2: MNHEY, SMNVEV (reference sequence). In nucleotides, the CDR3 is TGTGCCAGCAGTCCGGACAGGGGTGGAATAGATACGCAGTATTTT. This encodes CASSPDRGGIDTQYF.

This sequence joins TRBV18 and TRBJ2-3, with D hard to call. V was shortened by 0 bases and J by 1 base, with 14 bases between the two germline ends. The germline V gene has CDR1 KGHSH and CDR2 LQKENI. There are 17 residues in the CDR3. This chain's CDR3 is CASSPPVGGRGTDTQYF. For the CDR3, the DNA is TGTGCCAGCTCACCACCGGTTGGCGGAAGAGGCACAGATACGCAGTATTTT.

The rearrangement links TRBV5-5 to TRBJ2-1; 11 positions match TRBD2. The CDR3 sequence is 16 residues long. CDR1 and CDR2 (germline): SGHKS, YYEKEE (reference sequence). Losses at the gene ends were 0 bases for V and 9 bases for J; bases not matched to a gene: 8. The CDR3 loop reads CASSLVRTSGSREQFF. The CDR3 DNA follows: TGTGCCAGCAGCTTGGTTCGCACTAGCGGGAGTCGTGAGCAGTTCTTC.

This clonotype was detected only a few times. DNA of the CDR3: TGTGCCAGCAGCCGACAGACAACTAATGAAAAACTGTTTTTT. Its protein product is CASSRQTTNEKLFF. V gene TRBV7-9 combines with J gene TRBJ1-4, with D maybe TRBD1 (5 bases). The CDR3 has 14 amino acids. V shed 5 bases and J shed 0 bases, with 7 bases lying between them. The V gene's germline CDR1 is SEHNR and CDR2 FQNEAQ (reference sequence).

This clonotype showed up many times. This sequence joins TRBV15 and TRBJ2-7; the D gene is possibly TRBD2 (6 bases). CDR1 is LNHNV and CDR2 is YYDKDF in the germline V gene (reference sequence). This CDR3 contains 15 residues. V lost 3 bases and J 3 bases, leaving 15 bases between the germline ends. The CDR3 here is CATSSRGEAGYEQYF. The CDR3 DNA reads as TGTGCCACCAGCAGCCGTGGGGAGGCTGGCTACGAGCAGTACTTC.

The rearrangement joins TRBV12-3 or TRBV12-4 to TRBJ2-7, with D perhaps being TRBD1 or TRBD2 (5 bases each). The V gene lost 3 bases and the J gene lost 1 base, with 10 bases spanning the gap. The CDR3 has 14 amino acids. CDR3 loop: CASSLGPDSYEQYF. The CDR3 bases are TGTGCCAGCAGTTTGGGACCTGATTCCTACGAGCAGTACTTC.

This chain links TRBV6-1 with TRBJ2-7, with 10 bases fitting TRBD2. Germline CDR1 is MNHNS and CDR2 is SASEGT. J gave up 10 bases and V 2 bases, and 11 bases lay outside the gene matches. CDR3 length: 15 residues. CDR3 sequence reads: CASSEIRTSGGYQYV. CDR3 coding DNA: TGTGCCAGCAGTGAAATTCGGACTAGCGGAGGCTATCAGTACGTC.

This clonotype appeared many times. The chain uses TRBV4-1 and TRBJ2-1, with TRBD2 identical over 13 bases. Germline CDR1 MGHRA, CDR2 YSYEKL. The trim removed 4 bases at V and 0 bases at J, leaving 15 bases unmatched. The CDR3 loop spans 21 amino acids. The DNA of the CDR3 is TGCGCCAGCAGCCCAGTTAAGCGGGGACTAGCGGGACCGCCCTCCTACAATGAGCAGTTCTTC. It translates to CASSPVKRGLAGPPSYNEQFF.

The chain couples TRBV5-1 to TRBJ2-4; TRBD1 matches at 7 bases. Trimming cost V 4 bases and J 4 bases; bases outside gene matches: 2. Germline V gene sequence: CDR1 SGHRS, CDR2 YFSETQ. The CDR3 sequence is 13 residues long. CDR3 bases: TGCGCCAGCAGCCAGGGACAGAAAAACATTCAGTACTTC. It yields the protein CASSQGQKNIQYF. The whole variable domain, filled in from reference TRBV5-1 and TRBJ2-4, reads KAGVTQTPRYLIKTRGQQVTLSCSPISGHRSVSWYQQTPGQGLQFLFEYFSETQRNKGNFPGRFSGRQFSNSRSEMNVSTLELGDSALYLCASSQGQKNIQYFGAGTRLSVL.

This chain links TRBV28 with TRBJ1-5; TRBD1 matches 9 bases. The germline CDR1 and CDR2 sequences are MDHEN and SYDVKM. The CDR3 has 16 amino acids. Germline trimming cut 3 bases from V and 2 bases from J; bases unmatched to any gene: 5. The CDR3 region is CASSFLGQGGNQPQHF. The CDR3 nucleotides are TGTGCCAGCAGTTTCTTGGGACAGGGCGGCAATCAGCCCCAGCATTTT.

This clonotype has more than one count but fewer than ten. This chain joins TRBV5-1 and TRBJ2-2; D is ambiguous. Trimming took 0 bases from V and 0 from J, leaving 6 bases between them. This CDR3 spans 15 amino acids. Germline-derived CDR1 and CDR2 are SGHRS and YFSETQ. The CDR3 spells CASSLELANTGELFF. CDR3 coding DNA: TGCGCCAGCAGCTTGGAGCTCGCGAACACCGGGGAGCTGTTTTTT.

The V gene is TRBV6-1, the J gene TRBJ2-7; the match to TRBD2 covers 14 bases. The V gene's germline CDR1 is MNHNS and CDR2 SASEGT. V gave up 11 bases and J gave up 6 bases; unmatched junction bases: 6. This CDR3 is built from 13 residues. The CDR3 loop is CAAGTSGRSEQYV. In DNA form, the CDR3 reads TGTGCCGCCGGGACTAGCGGGAGAAGCGAGCAGTACGTC.

This clonotype was seen ten or more times. The genes are TRBV7-9 and TRBJ2-1, with D hard to call. The CDR3 sequence is 14 residues long. V was pared by 6 bases and J by 4 bases, with 13 bases between. Per the germline V gene, CDR1 is SEHNR and CDR2 is FQNEAQ (reference sequence). CDR3 nucleotides: TGTGCCAGCAGACCCGGAACAGTTTACAATGAGCAGTTCTTC. Protein product: CASRPGTVYNEQFF. The whole variable domain, remainder taken from reference TRBV7-9 and TRBJ2-1, is DTGVSQNPRHKITKRGQNVTFRCDPISEHNRLYWYRQTLGQGPEFLTYFQNEAQLEKSRLLSDRFSAERPKGSFSTLEIQRTEQGDSAMYLCASRPGTVYNEQFFGPGTRLTVL.